Presented here are 3 T cell receptor beta chains from one specimen sequenced in a study of response to subunit inactivated influenza vaccine. TCRdb ran MiXCR on the RT-PCR reads and lists one entry per CDR3 protein. This table has under 850,000 distinct CDR3 sequences, approximately 17% appearing once. Sequencing was performed on PBMCs from blood, taken less than 6 days after vaccination. Source of these receptors: a man aged 45-65 years who received an inactivated influenza vaccine.

This clonotype was seen more than once but under ten times. The rearrangement joins TRBV28 to TRBJ2-1, with 10 nucleotides matching TRBD2. The V gene's germline CDR1 is MDHEN and CDR2 SYDVKM. This CDR3 region has 11 residues. The CDR3 DNA follows: TGTTTGGCTAGCGGGAGTGGGAGGCAGTTCTTC. Amino acid sequence: CLASGSGRQFF.

This clonotype appeared a few times. The genes are TRBV12-3 or TRBV12-4 and TRBJ2-7; 9 nucleotides match TRBD2. The CDR3 runs to 17 residues. The V segment lost 6 bases and the J segment 4 bases; nucleotides outside the gene matches: 16. CDR3 nucleotide sequence: TGTGCCAGCAGGGCCGGGACAGCGGGAGGCAGAGCATACGAGCAGTACTTC. Protein product: CASRAGTAGGRAYEQYF.

CDR3 residues: CASSQGAAGTDTQYF. The DNA of the CDR3 is TGCGCCAGCAGCCAAGGTGCGGCAGGCACAGATACGCAGTATTTT. The J gene is TRBJ2-3, the V gene TRBV4-1, with unresolved D. V gave up 1 base and J gave up 1 base, with 9 bases separating them. Germline CDR1 reads MGHRA; CDR2 reads YSYEKL. CDR3 size: 15 residues.